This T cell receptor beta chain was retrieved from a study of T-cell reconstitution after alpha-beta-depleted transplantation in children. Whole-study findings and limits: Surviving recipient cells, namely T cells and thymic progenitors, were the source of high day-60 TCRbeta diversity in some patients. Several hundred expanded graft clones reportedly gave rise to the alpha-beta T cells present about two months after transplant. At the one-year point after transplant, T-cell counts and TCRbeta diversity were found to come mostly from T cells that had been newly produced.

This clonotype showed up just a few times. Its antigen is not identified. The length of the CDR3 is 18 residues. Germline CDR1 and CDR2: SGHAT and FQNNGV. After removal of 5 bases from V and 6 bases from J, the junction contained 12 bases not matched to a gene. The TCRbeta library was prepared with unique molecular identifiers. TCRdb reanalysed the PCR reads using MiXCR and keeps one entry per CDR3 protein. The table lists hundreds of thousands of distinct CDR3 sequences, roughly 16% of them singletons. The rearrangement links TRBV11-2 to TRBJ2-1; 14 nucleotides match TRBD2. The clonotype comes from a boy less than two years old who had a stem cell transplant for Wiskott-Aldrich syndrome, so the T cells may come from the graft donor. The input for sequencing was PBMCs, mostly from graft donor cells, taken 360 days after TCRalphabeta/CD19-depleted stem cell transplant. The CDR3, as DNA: TGTGCCAGCAGCCGCCGACTAGCGGGAGGGCCAACAGGCAATGAGCAGTTCTTC. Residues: CASSRRLAGGPTGNEQFF.